The rows below give T cell receptor beta chains drawn from one sample of a study of chemoradiotherapy in HPV16-positive cancers. Using immunoSEQ multiplex PCR, the repertoire was profiled, and TCRdb retains in-frame clones only, with some absent. The sample includes 1,500 to 2,000 clones, nearly 85% seen only once; the top ten take roughly 6%. The sequences come from tumor tissue, collected from a patient who underwent chemoradiotherapy. The receptors were gathered from a human donor with HPV-associated anogenital cancer. The CDR3 runs from the conserved cysteine through the conserved F or W. A D gene is named only where the DNA matches it firmly. Rows give clone size only sometimes, using once, few, many, or a class for an expanded clone.

D,V,size,J,CDR3,DNA
TRBD2,TRBV6-4,-,TRBJ2-3,CASSDSAGGPDTQYF,TGTGCCAGCAGTGACTCAGCGGGGGGGCCAGATACGCAGTATTTT
-,TRBV23-1,-,TRBJ2-7,CASTELGTGQGEQYF,TGCGCCAGCACGGAGCTTGGGACTGGGCAGGGCGAGCAGTACTTC
-,TRBV7-2,once,TRBJ1-1,CASSSSPGHHTEAFF,TGTGCCAGCAGCTCAAGCCCGGGCCACCACACTGAAGCTTTCTTT
-,TRBV15,-,TRBJ2-7,CATSTATSYEQYF,TGTGCCACCAGCACTGCTACCTCCTACGAGCAGTACTTC
TRBD2,TRBV19,-,TRBJ2-5,CASSYRAAGGQETQYF,TGTGCCAGTAGCTACAGGGCTGCGGGAGGCCAAGAGACCCAGTACTTC
TRBD1,TRBV4-1,-,TRBJ1-2,CASSQDWTGGFDYGYTF,TGCGCCAGCAGCCAAGACTGGACAGGGGGCTTCGACTATGGCTACACCTTC
-,TRBV30,-,TRBJ1-4,CAWSVGLDSVEKLFF,TGTGCCTGGAGTGTAGGGCTGGATTCAGTTGAAAAACTGTTTTTT
TRBD1,TRBV5-1,few,TRBJ1-2,CASSLGQGYYGYTF,TGCGCCAGCAGCTTGGGACAGGGGTACTATGGCTACACCTTC
-,TRBV6-5,-,TRBJ1-2,CASSFTMNYGYTF,TGTGCCAGCAGTTTCACAATGAACTATGGCTACACCTTC
-,TRBV2,-,TRBJ2-3,CASATSGVTSDTQYF,TGTGCCAGCGCAACTTCGGGAGTAACGTCAGATACGCAGTATTTT
-,TRBV10-3,few,TRBJ1-1,CAISEEWDTEAFF,TGTGCCATCAGTGAGGAATGGGACACTGAAGCTTTCTTT
-,TRBV28,-,TRBJ2-5,CASSTPARGETQYF,TGTGCCAGCAGTACCCCGGCTAGGGGGGAGACCCAGTACTTC
-,TRBV2,-,TRBJ1-2,CARASPGGRRQGYTF,TGTGCCAGGGCCTCCCCAGGAGGGCGACGGCAAGGCTACACCTTC
-,TRBV6-6,-,TRBJ2-4,CASSKNIQYF,TGTGCCAGCAGTAAAAACATTCAGTACTTC
TRBD2,TRBV14,-,TRBJ2-3,CASSPRLAGGDTQYF,TGTGCCAGCAGCCCCAGACTAGCGGGGGGAGATACGCAGTATTTT
-,TRBV4-3,-,TRBJ2-7,CASSQDRAASEQYF,TGCGCCAGCAGCCAAGATCGGGCGGCCTCGGAGCAGTACTTC